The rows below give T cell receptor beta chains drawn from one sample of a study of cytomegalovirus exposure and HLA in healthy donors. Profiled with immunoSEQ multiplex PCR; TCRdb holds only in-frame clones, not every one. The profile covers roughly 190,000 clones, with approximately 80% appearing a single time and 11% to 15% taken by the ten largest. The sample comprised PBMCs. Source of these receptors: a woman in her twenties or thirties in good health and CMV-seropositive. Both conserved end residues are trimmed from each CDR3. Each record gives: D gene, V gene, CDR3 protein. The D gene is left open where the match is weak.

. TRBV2 ASSDRSGTEAF
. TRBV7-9 ASSQNRVDGANVLT
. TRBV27 ASSRYPQGKAF
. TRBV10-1 ASSGGDEQF
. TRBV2 ASIATDELGEQY
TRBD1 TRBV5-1 ASGIGTGGLGYT
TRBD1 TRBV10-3 ASSWTGNQPQH
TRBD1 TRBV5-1 ASSPRGQGAMDEKLF
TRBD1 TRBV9 ASRQGANDEQF
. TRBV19 ASSMRGQGNYEQY
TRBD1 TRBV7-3 ASSLSRGHSPLH
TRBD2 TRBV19 ASSTGTSGYNEQF
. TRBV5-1 ASSVAVAGKGEKLF